One and the same sample provided the 5 T cell receptor beta chains below, sequenced in a study of beta chain features in type 1 diabetes. Of the isolated RNA, all was reverse transcribed, and so the sequenced material was expressed TCRB transcripts. TCRdb's copy holds only in-frame clones and misses some; the assay was immunoSEQ multiplex PCR. Of about 410,000 clones in the sample, approximately 14% were seen once. Sequences were obtained from naive CD4+ T cells from blood. The receptors were gathered from a young man in good health.

This clone has more than one count but fewer than ten. The J gene is TRBJ2-4, the V gene TRBV6-6; no clear D. The CDR3 runs to 13 residues. Trimming cost V 9 bases and J 0 bases, with 9 bases left between them. From germline, CDR1 is MNHNY and CDR2 SVGAGI (reference sequence). CDR3 region: CASHPGAKNIQYF. The CDR3 region has the DNA TGTGCCAGTCACCCAGGAGCCAAAAACATTCAGTACTTC.

The chain combines TRBV28 with TRBJ2-7; D unresolved. Looked up from germline, CDR1 is MDHEN and CDR2 is SYDVKM. Deletions cut 2 bases from V and 3 bases from J, with 8 bases between. CDR3 length: 13 amino acids. Here the CDR3 reads CASSLMGYYEQYV. The CDR3 region has the DNA TGTGCCAGCAGTTTAATGGGGTACTACGAGCAGTACGTC.

The rearrangement joins TRBV29-1 to TRBJ2-1; 7 bases align to TRBD2. The CDR3 loop spans 11 amino acids. The junction had 5 bases not matched to a gene; V was cut back by 5 bases and J by 10 bases. The germline V gene encodes CDR1 SQVTM and CDR2 ANQGSEA. CDR3 sequence reads: CSVRISGEQFF. The CDR3 DNA reads TGCAGCGTTAGGATTAGCGGGGAGCAGTTCTTC.

This clone was detected a few times. The gene calls are TRBV4-3 and TRBJ1-1; D unresolved. V was pared by 1 base and J by 10 bases, with 16 bases between. Germline V lookup: CDR1 LGHNA, CDR2 YSLEER. The CDR3 is 14 residues long. The CDR3 nucleotides are TGCGCCAGCAGCCAAGCCGGTTGGCGTTCGGGAGCTTTCTTT. Amino acids: CASSQAGWRSGAFF.

The V gene is TRBV4-1, the J gene TRBJ2-3; D ambiguous. Germline V gene sequence: CDR1 MGHRA, CDR2 YSYEKL. The CDR3 sequence is 15 residues long. Trimming removed 0 bases from V and 2 bases from J, with 9 bases in between. The CDR3, as DNA: TGCGCCAGCAGCCAAGATCCGCGGAACACAGATACGCAGTATTTT. This gives the protein CASSQDPRNTDTQYF.